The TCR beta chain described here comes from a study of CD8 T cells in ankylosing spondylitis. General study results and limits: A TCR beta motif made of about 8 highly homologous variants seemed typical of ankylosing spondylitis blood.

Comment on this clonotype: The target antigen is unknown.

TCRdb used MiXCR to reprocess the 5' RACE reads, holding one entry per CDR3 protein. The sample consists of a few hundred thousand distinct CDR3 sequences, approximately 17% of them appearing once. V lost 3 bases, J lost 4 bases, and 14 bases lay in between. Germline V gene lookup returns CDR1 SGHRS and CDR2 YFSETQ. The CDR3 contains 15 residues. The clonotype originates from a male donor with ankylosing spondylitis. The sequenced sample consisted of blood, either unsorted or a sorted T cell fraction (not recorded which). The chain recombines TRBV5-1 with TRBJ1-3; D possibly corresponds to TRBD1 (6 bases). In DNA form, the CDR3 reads TGCGCCAGCAGCTGGGACGGGACACCCGGAAACACCATATATTTT. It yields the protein CASSWDGTPGNTIYF. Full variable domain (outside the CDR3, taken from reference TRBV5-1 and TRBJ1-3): KAGVTQTPRYLIKTRGQQVTLSCSPISGHRSVSWYQQTPGQGLQFLFEYFSETQRNKGNFPGRFSGRQFSNSRSEMNVSTLELGDSALYLCASSWDGTPGNTIYFGEGSWLTVV.